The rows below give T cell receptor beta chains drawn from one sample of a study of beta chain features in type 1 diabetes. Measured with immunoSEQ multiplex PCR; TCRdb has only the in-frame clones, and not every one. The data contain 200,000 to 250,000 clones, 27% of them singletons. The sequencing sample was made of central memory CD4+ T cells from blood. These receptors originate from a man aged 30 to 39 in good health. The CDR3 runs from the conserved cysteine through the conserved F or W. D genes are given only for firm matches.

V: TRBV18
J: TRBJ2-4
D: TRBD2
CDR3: CASSPQRGNIQYF

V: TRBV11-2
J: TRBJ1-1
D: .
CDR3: CASSLSSTVNTEAFF

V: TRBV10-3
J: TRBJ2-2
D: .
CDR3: CAISDGSETGELFF

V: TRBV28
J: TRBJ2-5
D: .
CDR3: CASSSRRDGGQETQYF

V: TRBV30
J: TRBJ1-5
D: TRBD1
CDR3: CAWSAWTGSQPQHF

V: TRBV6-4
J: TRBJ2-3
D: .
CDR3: CASSGDWGDTQYF

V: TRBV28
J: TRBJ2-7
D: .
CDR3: CASSLGQAISYEQYF

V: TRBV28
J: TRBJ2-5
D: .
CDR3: CATFSGRSIKETQYF

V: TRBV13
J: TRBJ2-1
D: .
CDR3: CASSLGSGVSSYNEQFF

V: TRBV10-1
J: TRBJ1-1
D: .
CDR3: CASSDTDSRAFF

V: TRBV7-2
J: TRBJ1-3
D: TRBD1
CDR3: CASSPSGGSGNTIYF

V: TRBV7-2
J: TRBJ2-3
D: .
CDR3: CASSPGGGDTQYF

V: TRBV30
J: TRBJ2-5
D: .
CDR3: CAWSPVGETQYF

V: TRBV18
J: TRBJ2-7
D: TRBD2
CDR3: CASSPTLAGGGEQYF

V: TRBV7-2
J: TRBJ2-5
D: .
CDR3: CASSLGSTAQETQYF

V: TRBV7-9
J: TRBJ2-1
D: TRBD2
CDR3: CASSLGRKIAGVSYNEQFF

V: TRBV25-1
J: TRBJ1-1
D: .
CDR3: CASNSRQGNTEAFF

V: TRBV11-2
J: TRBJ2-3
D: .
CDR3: CASSKEGGTDTQYF

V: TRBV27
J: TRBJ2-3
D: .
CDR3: CASRALYDTQYF

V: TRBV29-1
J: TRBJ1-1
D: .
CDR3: CSVVDGATEAFF

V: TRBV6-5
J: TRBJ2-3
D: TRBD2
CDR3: CASILGLATTDTQYF

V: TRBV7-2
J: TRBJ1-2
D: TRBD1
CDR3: CASRRDRVGYTF

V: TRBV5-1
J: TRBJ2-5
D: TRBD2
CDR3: CASSLGTSGNQETQYF

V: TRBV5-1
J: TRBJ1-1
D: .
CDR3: CASSPAQPGPNTEAFF

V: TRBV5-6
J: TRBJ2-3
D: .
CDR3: CASSLEPGGADTQYF

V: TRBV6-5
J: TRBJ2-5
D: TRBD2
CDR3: CASSATGRAGETQYF

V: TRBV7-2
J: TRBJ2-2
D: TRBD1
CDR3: CASSVRQGTGELFF

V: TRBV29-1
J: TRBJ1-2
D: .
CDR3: CSVGWDYGYTF

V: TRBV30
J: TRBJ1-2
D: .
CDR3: CAWTTGSAYGYTF

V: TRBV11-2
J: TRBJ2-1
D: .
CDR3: CASSTRAVLSEQFF

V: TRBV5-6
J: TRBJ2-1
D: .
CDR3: CASSLLVRGASSYNEQFF

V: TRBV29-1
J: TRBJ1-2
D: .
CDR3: CSAGYGDGYTF

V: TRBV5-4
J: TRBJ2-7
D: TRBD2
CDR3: CASSSGGARGYEQYF

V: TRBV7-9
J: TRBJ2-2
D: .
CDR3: CASSPQGRDTGELFF

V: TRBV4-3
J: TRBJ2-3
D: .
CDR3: CASSQGVWGAPDTQYF

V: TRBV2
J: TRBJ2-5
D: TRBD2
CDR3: CASSETSGRETQYF

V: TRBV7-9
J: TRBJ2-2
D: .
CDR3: CASNQAGQRNTGELFF

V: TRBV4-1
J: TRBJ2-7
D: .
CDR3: CASSEGQNYEQYF

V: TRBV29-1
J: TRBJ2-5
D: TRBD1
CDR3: CSVRQGAWETQYF

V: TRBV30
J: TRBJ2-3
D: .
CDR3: CAWSNGGGTDTQYF

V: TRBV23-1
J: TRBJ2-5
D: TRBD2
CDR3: CASSHPGLAGEQETQYF

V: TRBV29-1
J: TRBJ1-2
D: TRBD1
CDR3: CSANPGTGAHYTF

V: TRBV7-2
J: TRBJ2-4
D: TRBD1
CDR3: CASSNRAGQENIQYF

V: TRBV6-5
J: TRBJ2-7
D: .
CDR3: CASFSLSYEQYF

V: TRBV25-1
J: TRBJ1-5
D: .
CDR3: CASNRNNQPQHF

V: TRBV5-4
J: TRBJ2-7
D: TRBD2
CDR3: CASSFGTSGTYEQYF

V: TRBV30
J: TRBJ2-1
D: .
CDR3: CAWKANGPEQFF

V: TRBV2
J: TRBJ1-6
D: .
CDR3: CASMREVDSPLHF

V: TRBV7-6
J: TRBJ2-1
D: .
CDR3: CASSPGPINEQFF

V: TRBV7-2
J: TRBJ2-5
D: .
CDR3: CASSTRTEGETQYF

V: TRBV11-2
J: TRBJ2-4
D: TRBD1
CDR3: CASSRPRPRTGVAKNIQYF

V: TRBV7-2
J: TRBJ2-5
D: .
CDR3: CASSLGQGTGETQYF

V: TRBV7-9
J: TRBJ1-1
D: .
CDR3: CATQQGMNTEAFF

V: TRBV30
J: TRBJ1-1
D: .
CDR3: CAWSVPPGDTEAFF

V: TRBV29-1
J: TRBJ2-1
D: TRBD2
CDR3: CSVVSASGSNEQFF

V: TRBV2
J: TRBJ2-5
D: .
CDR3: CASRGTAGLGGTQYF

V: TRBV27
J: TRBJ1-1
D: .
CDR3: CASSNSPGTPNTEAFF

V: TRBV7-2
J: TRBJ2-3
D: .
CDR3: CASSPQGDTQYF